The T cell receptor beta chain under discussion was sequenced for a study of shared clonotypes between healthy human individuals. Germline V lookup: CDR1 MDHEN, CDR2 SYDVKM. The ends lost 5 bases at V and 6 bases at J; junction bases unmatched: 12. The CDR3 runs to 15 residues. Clones were read by immunoSEQ multiplex PCR, and TCRdb kept only the in-frame ones, dropping some. The sample yields 2 million or so clones, roughly 94% seen once. The donor cohort consisted entirely of Caucasian adults residing in Nashville, Tennessee. The chain couples TRBV28 to TRBJ1-2, with 7 positions matching TRBD1. This sequence was found in a man between 18 and 35 years old in good health. The specimen was naive CD4+ T cells sorted from blood. Subset described: CD45RA+ positively selected. The CDR3 reads CASSPAGGGADGYTF. The CDR3 DNA reads as TGTGCCAGCAGTCCCGCGGGAGGGGGCGCCGATGGCTACACCTTC.